The rows below give T cell receptor beta chains drawn from one sample of a study of T-cell reconstitution after alpha-beta-depleted transplantation in children. TCRdb reanalysed the PCR reads using MiXCR and keeps one entry per CDR3 protein. This table has around 300,000 distinct CDR3 sequences, approximately 23% appearing once. The sample was PBMCs, mostly from graft donor cells, taken 180 days after TCRalphabeta/CD19-depleted stem cell transplant. The receptors shown here come from a male patient younger than 18 who had a stem cell transplant for acute lymphoblastic leukemia, so the T cells may come from the graft donor. Both conserved end residues are part of each CDR3. The D gene is left open where the match is weak. A row's size may be missing; if present it is once, few, many or a size class.

j_gene,d_gene,v_gene,abundance,CDR3aa
TRBJ2-3,NA,TRBV2,few,CASSEGTSSDTQYF
TRBJ2-7,NA,TRBV4-1,NA,CASSPGTFSLYEQYF
TRBJ2-1,NA,TRBV9,many,CASSAHDEQFF
TRBJ1-6,NA,TRBV7-2,few,CASSVAGRIISPLHF
TRBJ1-1,NA,TRBV5-1,few,CASSLVWGTEAFF
TRBJ2-5,NA,TRBV5-4,few,CASSLGRDSKETQYF
TRBJ1-2,TRBD1,TRBV6-6,few,CASSVQGAYGYTF
TRBJ1-1,TRBD1,TRBV6-1,many,CASRRQGGTEAFF
TRBJ2-2,TRBD1,TRBV10-3,NA,CAISGQGLGLGELFF
TRBJ2-1,NA,TRBV7-3,many,CASSLTGGPYNEQFF
TRBJ2-3,NA,TRBV12-3/TRBV12-4,few,CASSPRRRGTDTQYF
TRBJ2-7,NA,TRBV5-1,many,CASSPKQESYEQYF
TRBJ2-2,NA,TRBV12-3/TRBV12-4,many,CASRPRGTGELFF
TRBJ2-1,TRBD2,TRBV28,few,CASSLSGSPSHEQFF
TRBJ1-1,NA,TRBV5-1,many,CASSADVMNTEAFF
TRBJ2-7,TRBD2,TRBV3-1,NA,CASSPAGLAGVHEQYF
TRBJ2-7,TRBD1,TRBV7-9,NA,CASSYSGTGVGEQYF
TRBJ2-6,NA,TRBV7-3,few,CASSLAASGANVLTF
TRBJ2-1,TRBD1,TRBV29-1,many,CSVEDEQGAYEQFF
TRBJ2-3,TRBD2,TRBV7-3,NA,CASSPAGGNVGDTQYF
TRBJ1-2,NA,TRBV5-1,NA,CASSLSDNYGYTF
TRBJ2-7,TRBD1,TRBV6-2/TRBV6-3,once,CASSYGGTGSGSYEQYF
TRBJ2-7,TRBD1,TRBV27,NA,CASSARGHHYEQYF
TRBJ1-3,NA,TRBV29-1,NA,CSVGGQAFGNTIYF
TRBJ2-1,TRBD2,TRBV28,once,CASSLSGLAGSNEQFF
TRBJ2-1,NA,TRBV5-1,few,CASSLWRRDNNEQFF
TRBJ2-3,NA,TRBV12-3/TRBV12-4,few,CASSLKQVQYF
TRBJ1-5,NA,TRBV2,few,CASSVQQGIQPQHF
TRBJ2-5,NA,TRBV5-1,NA,CASSPGRLKETQYF
TRBJ2-3,NA,TRBV5-1,NA,CASSSSRDLSTDTQYF
TRBJ1-1,NA,TRBV25-1,NA,CASTRAAEAFF
TRBJ2-7,NA,TRBV3-1,NA,CASSQDRTVTGEQYF
TRBJ1-1,NA,TRBV29-1,NA,CSVAGPNTEAFF
TRBJ2-1,NA,TRBV5-6,NA,CASSFAGGQGYNEQFF
TRBJ2-7,TRBD1,TRBV4-1,NA,CVSSHGTGPNEQYF
TRBJ2-3,TRBD2,TRBV6-5,few,CASSYARLADTDTQYF
TRBJ2-5,NA,TRBV5-1,medium-sized,CASSLLGSQETQYF
TRBJ1-1,NA,TRBV7-6,few,CASSGGPLRSEAFF
TRBJ2-2,TRBD1,TRBV5-6,few,CASREGQGPNTGELFF
TRBJ2-1,NA,TRBV5-6,few,CASSLSSRKRGSNDNEQFF
TRBJ2-7,NA,TRBV12-3/TRBV12-4,many,CASSPDPGTNSYEQYF
TRBJ2-1,NA,TRBV7-6,NA,CASSLVSGPVGRVRDEQFF
TRBJ2-5,NA,TRBV5-6,NA,CASSLGGNRGTQYF
TRBJ2-3,TRBD2,TRBV5-1,NA,CASSSSSGRTDTQYF
TRBJ1-1,NA,TRBV29-1,few,CSGSWTEAFF
TRBJ2-7,TRBD1,TRBV3-1,few,CASSQDGTGAYEQYF
TRBJ1-1,TRBD1,TRBV27,NA,CASSSLDRAVNTEAFF
TRBJ2-7,NA,TRBV12-3/TRBV12-4,few,CASSFNRASGEQYF
TRBJ2-5,TRBD2,TRBV20-1,few,CSAEGLGNQYF
TRBJ2-3,NA,TRBV27,many,CASSLRQATDTQYF
TRBJ2-4,TRBD2,TRBV5-1,many,CASSYASGGALAKNIQYF
TRBJ2-1,TRBD2,TRBV5-6,NA,CASSPFGLAEINEQFF
TRBJ2-4,NA,TRBV7-9,NA,CASTGIENIQYF
TRBJ2-7,TRBD1,TRBV12-3/TRBV12-4,NA,CASRRTGWNEQYF
TRBJ2-7,NA,TRBV7-2,few,CASSLVALYEQYF
TRBJ2-7,TRBD2,TRBV7-9,few,CASSLSLGLAYEQYF
TRBJ2-3,TRBD2,TRBV7-9,once,CASSLAGVRGDTQYF